One T cell receptor (beta chain) is described in this entry. Responders (approximately 200,000, CFSE-labeled) met approximately 200,000 stimulators that were irradiated and violet-dye-labeled. Produced via immunoSEQ multiplex PCR; TCRdb's table is partial and in-frame only. The table records about 9,600 clones, less than 35% of them present only once. The sample comes from a study of graft-versus-host responses after intestinal transplantation. V was trimmed by 5 bases and J by 1 base, leaving 12 bases between them. CDR1 is SGHTA, CDR2 FQGTGA, per germline. The CDR3 covers 14 residues. The sequence derives from a human patient who received an intestinal transplant. The chain has TRBV7-3 and TRBJ2-7; weak D call: TRBD2 (6 bases). This specimen was alloreactive CD8+ T cells from a mixed lymphocyte reaction culture, taken before intestinal transplant. Subset given: CFSE-low proliferating T cells sorted from approximately 6-day pre-transplant mixed lymphocyte reaction (GvH or HvG direction). For the CDR3, the DNA is TGTGCCAGCAGCCCCGGGGCGGGGTCCTACGAGCAGTACTTC. This translates into CASSPGAGSYEQYF.